A single sample gave rise to the 5 T cell receptor beta chains below, sequenced in a study of blood T cell repertoires in COVID-19. Sequencing used immunoSEQ multiplex PCR; TCRdb keeps in-frame clones, though not all of them. The repertoire has some 130,000 clones, around nine tenths of them found once; the top ten carry around 10%. Sample: peripheral blood. The receptors originated from a woman aged 70-85 years with COVID-19, enrolled during active disease.

This clone has only one observation. CDR3 loop: CASGSPRGTDGMNTEAFF. The CDR3 DNA reads TGCGCCAGCGGGTCCCCACGGGGAACGGATGGGATGAACACTGAAGCTTTCTTT. The chain recombines TRBV5-1 with TRBJ1-1; D is unresolved. Germline CDR1 SGHRS, CDR2 YFSETQ. V was clipped by 7 bases and J by 0 bases, with 25 bases between them. The length of the CDR3 is 18 residues.

The chain combines TRBV25-1 with TRBJ2-5, with 7 bases that match TRBD2. This CDR3 comprises 16 residues. V trimming: 3 bases; J trimming: 4 bases; junction bases outside the gene matches: 11. Germline V gene data show CDR1 as MGHDK and CDR2 as SYGVNS. The CDR3 bases are TGTGCCAGCAGTGACCTAGGGGCTAGCGGATTAGAGACCCAGTACTTC. Translated: CASSDLGASGLETQYF.

The sample holds one count of this clone. J is TRBJ1-4 and V is TRBV5-4; the D gene is possibly TRBD1 (6 bases). V lost 3 bases and J lost 3, with 15 bases in between. This CDR3 has 16 amino acids. Germline CDR1 SGHNT, CDR2 YYREEE (reference sequence). The CDR3 DNA follows: TGTGCCAGCAGCTCCCGACAGGATCGTCCTAATGAAAAACTGTTTTTT. This codes for CASSSRQDRPNEKLFF.

J is TRBJ1-5 and V is TRBV16; TRBD1 matches at 7 bases. The CDR3 spans 14 residues. Germline assignment: CDR1 KGHSY and CDR2 FQNENV. After removal of 3 bases from V and 7 bases from J, the junction contained 6 bases not matched to a gene. CDR3 sequence reads: CASSQASGGQPQHF. CDR3 bases: TGTGCCAGCAGCCAGGCGTCAGGGGGACAGCCCCAGCATTTT.

The genes are TRBV7-2 and TRBJ2-2; 8 nucleotides line up with TRBD1. This CDR3 comprises 15 residues. J gave up 4 bases and V 4 bases, and 5 bases lay outside the gene matches. Germline CDR1 reads SGHTA; CDR2 reads FQGNSA. The CDR3 DNA reads TGTGCCAGCAGCTATAACACAGGGGGCACCGGGGAGCTGTTTTTT. Its translation is CASSYNTGGTGELFF.